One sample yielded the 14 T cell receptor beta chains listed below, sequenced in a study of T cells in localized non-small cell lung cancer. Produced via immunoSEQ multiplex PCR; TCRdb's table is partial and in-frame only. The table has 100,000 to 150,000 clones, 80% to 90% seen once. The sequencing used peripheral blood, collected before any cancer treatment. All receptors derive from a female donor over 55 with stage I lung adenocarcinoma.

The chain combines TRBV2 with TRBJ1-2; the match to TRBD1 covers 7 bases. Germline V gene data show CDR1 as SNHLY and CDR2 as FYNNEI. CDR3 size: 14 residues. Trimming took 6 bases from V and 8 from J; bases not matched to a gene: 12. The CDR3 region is CASSPITGAGGYTF. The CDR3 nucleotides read TGTGCCAGCAGCCCTATTACAGGGGCAGGAGGCTACACCTTC.

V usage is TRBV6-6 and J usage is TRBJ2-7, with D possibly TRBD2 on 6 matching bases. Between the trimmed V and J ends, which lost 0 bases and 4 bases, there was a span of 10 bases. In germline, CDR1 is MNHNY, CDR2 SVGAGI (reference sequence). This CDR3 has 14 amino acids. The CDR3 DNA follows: TGTGCCAGCAGTTACTCAGGTAGCGGATACGAGCAGTACTTC. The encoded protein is CASSYSGSGYEQYF.

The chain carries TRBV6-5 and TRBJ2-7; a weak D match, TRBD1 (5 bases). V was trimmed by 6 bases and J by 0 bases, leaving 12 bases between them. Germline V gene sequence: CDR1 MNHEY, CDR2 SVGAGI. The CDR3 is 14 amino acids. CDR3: CASSLPGHSYEQYF. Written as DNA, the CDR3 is TGTGCCAGCAGCCTACCCGGACACTCCTACGAGCAGTACTTC.

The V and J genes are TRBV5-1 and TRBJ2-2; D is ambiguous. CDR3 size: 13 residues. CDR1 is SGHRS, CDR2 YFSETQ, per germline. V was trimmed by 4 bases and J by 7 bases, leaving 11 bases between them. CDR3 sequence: CASSIFDFGELFF. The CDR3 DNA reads TGCGCCAGCAGCATCTTCGACTTCGGGGAGCTGTTTTTT.

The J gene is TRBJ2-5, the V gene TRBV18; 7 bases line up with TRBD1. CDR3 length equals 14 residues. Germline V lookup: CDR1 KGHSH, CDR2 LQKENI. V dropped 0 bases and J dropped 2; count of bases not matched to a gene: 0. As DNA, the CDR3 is TGTGCCAGCTCACCACCGACAGGGCAAGAGACCCAGTACTTC. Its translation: CASSPPTGQETQYF.

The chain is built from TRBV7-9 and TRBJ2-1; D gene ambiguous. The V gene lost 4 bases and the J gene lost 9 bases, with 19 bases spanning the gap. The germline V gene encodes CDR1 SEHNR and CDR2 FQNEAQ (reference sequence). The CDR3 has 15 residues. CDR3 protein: CASSSPDPPLREQFF. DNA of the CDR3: TGTGCCAGCAGCTCCCCGGACCCCCCCCTTCGTGAGCAGTTCTTC.

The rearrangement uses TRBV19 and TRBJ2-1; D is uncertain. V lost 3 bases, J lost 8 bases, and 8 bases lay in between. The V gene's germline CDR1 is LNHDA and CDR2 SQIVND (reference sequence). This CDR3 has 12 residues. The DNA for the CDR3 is TGTGCCAGTAGTATGGCCGGTGATGAGCAGTTCTTC. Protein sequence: CASSMAGDEQFF.

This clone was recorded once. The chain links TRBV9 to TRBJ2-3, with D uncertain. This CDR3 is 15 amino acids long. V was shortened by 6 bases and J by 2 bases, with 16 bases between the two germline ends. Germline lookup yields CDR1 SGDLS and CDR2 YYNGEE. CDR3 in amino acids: CASNDRAHPTDTQYF. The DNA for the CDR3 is TGTGCCAGCAACGATAGGGCCCACCCCACAGATACGCAGTATTTT.

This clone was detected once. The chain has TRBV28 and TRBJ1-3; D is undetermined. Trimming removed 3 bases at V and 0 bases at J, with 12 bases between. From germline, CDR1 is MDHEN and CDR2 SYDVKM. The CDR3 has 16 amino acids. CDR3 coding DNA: TGTGCCAGCAGTTTGGGCGAATCTGTCTCTGGAAACACCATATATTTT. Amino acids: CASSLGESVSGNTIYF.

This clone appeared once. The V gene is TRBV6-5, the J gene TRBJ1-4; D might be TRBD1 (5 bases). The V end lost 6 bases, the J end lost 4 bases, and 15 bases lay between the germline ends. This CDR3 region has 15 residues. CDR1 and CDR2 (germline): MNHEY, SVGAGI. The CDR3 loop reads CASRGWGGFNEKLFF. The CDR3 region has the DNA TGTGCCAGCAGGGGATGGGGGGGGTTTAATGAAAAACTGTTTTTT.

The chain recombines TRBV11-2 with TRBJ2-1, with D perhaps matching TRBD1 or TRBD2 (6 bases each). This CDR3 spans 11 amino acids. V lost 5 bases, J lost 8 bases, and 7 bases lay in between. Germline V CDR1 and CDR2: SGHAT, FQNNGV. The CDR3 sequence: CASSGGHEQFF. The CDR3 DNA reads TGTGCCAGCAGCGGGGGGCATGAGCAGTTCTTC.

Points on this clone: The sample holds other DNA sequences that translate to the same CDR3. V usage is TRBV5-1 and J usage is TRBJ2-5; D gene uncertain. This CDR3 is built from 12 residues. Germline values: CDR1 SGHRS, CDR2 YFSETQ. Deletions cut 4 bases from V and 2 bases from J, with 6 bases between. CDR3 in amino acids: CASSLRQETQYF. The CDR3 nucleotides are TGCGCCAGCAGCCTAAGACAAGAGACCCAGTACTTC. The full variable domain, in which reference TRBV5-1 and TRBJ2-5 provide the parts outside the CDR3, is KAGVTQTPRYLIKTRGQQVTLSCSPISGHRSVSWYQQTPGQGLQFLFEYFSETQRNKGNFPGRFSGRQFSNSRSEMNVSTLELGDSALYLCASSLRQETQYFGPGTRLLVL.

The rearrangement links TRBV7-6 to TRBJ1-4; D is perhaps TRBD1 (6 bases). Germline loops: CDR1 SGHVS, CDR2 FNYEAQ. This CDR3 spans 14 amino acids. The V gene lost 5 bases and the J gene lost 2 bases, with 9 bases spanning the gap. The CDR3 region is CASSKGQTNEKLFF. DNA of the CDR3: TGTGCCAGCAGCAAAGGACAGACTAATGAAAAACTGTTTTTT.

The CDR3 region is CASSPRLAGLTDTQYF. The CDR3 DNA reads as TGTGCCAGCTCACCCAGACTAGCGGGGCTCACAGATACGCAGTATTTT. The V gene is TRBV18, the J gene TRBJ2-3; 11 nucleotides align to TRBD2. V was pared by 3 bases and J by 2 bases, with 4 bases of the junction left unmatched. The V gene's germline CDR1 is KGHSH and CDR2 LQKENI. The CDR3 has 16 residues.